The 6 T cell receptor beta chains in this list originate from one sample, sequenced in a study of Graves' ophthalmopathy and Graves' hyperthyroidism. RNA transcripts yielded amplified TCR beta CDR3 regions. A first-round RT-PCR used HTBI primers, followed by a second-round multiplex PCR. TCRdb reprocessed the multiplex PCR reads with MiXCR, giving one entry per CDR3 protein. The sample shows some 410,000 distinct CDR3 sequences, around 21% of them seen only once. The sequenced sample was peripheral blood. Every receptor here comes from a woman in her late teens or twenties with stable Graves' hyperthyroidism.

As to this clonotype: The junction shows a germline mismatch at one end, possibly a read error. The CDR3: CATSRGVMNTDAFF. The CDR3 DNA reads TGTGCCACCAGCAGAGGGGTCATGAACACTGATGCTTTCTTT. The V call is TRBV15, the J call TRBJ1-1; D is unclear. The CDR3 is made up of 14 amino acids. The V gene's germline CDR1 is LNHNV and CDR2 YYDKDF (reference sequence).

This clonotype was counted many times. V usage is TRBV29-1 and J usage is TRBJ1-2, with no clear D. Trimming took 3 bases from V and 5 from J, leaving 7 bases between them. There are 11 residues in the CDR3. Germline lookup yields CDR1 SQVTM and CDR2 ANQGSEA. CDR3 nucleotide sequence: TGCAGCGTTGAGGAGGGTTATGGCTACACCTTC. It is translated as CSVEEGYGYTF.

This clonotype was seen repeatedly, ten times or more. V usage is TRBV6-1 and J usage is TRBJ2-5, with D unclear. V dropped 8 bases and J dropped 6 bases, with 13 bases sitting between them. Germline-derived CDR1 and CDR2 are MNHNS and SASEGT. This CDR3 has 12 amino acids. Here the CDR3 reads CASGSSQKTQYF. The CDR3 bases are TGTGCCAGCGGGTCTAGTCAAAAGACCCAGTACTTC.

This clonotype occurred many times. The CDR3: CSTRDRVKEQYF. The CDR3 coding sequence is TGCAGTACCCGGGACAGGGTAAAGGAGCAGTACTTC. The chain employs TRBV20-1 and TRBJ2-7, with 9 bases matching TRBD1. V was pared by 8 bases and J by 7 bases, with 9 bases of the junction left unmatched. CDR1 DFQATT and CDR2 SNEGSKA come from the germline V gene (reference sequence). The CDR3 covers 12 residues.

V is TRBV7-9 and J is TRBJ2-5; TRBD1 might be the D (5 bases). Germline CDR1 and CDR2: SEHNR and FQNEAQ (reference sequence). The V end lost 4 bases, the J end lost 2 bases, and 11 bases lay between the germline ends. This CDR3 is 14 amino acids long. The CDR3 nucleotides are TGTGCCAGCAGCTGGGGTCAGGGACAAGAGACCCAGTACTTC. It yields the protein CASSWGQGQETQYF.

This clonotype was seen repeatedly, ten times or more. This rearrangement joins TRBV19 to TRBJ2-5; a weak D match, TRBD1 (6 bases). This CDR3 region has 16 residues. The germline V gene encodes CDR1 LNHDA and CDR2 SQIVND (reference sequence). V dropped 6 bases and J dropped 4 bases, with 21 bases sitting between them. CDR3 in amino acids: CASSKVTGTTAETQYF. In DNA form, the CDR3 reads TGTGCCAGTAGCAAGGTAACCGGGACAACAGCAGAGACCCAGTACTTC. Full variable domain (rest looked up from reference TRBV19 and TRBJ2-5): DGGITQSPKYLFRKEGQNVTLSCEQNLNHDAMYWYRQDPGQGLRLIYYSQIVNDFQKGDIAEGYSVSREKKESFPLTVTSAQKNPTAFYLCASSKVTGTTAETQYFGPGTRLLVL.